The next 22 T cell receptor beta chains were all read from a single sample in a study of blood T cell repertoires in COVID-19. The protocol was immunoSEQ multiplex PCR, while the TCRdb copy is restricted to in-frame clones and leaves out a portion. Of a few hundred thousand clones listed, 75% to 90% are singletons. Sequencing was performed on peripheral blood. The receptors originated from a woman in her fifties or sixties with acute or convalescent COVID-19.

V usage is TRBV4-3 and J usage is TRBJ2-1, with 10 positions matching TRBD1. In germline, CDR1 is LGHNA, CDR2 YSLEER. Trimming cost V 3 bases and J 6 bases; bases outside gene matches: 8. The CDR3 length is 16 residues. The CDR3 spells CASSHGVGQGTNEQFF. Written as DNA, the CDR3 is TGCGCCAGCAGCCATGGGGTGGGACAGGGGACCAATGAGCAGTTCTTC.

The CDR3: CASSGTGSNEQYF. The CDR3 DNA follows: TGTGCCAGCAGCGGGACAGGGAGCAACGAGCAGTACTTC. The chain links TRBV7-6 to TRBJ2-7; TRBD1 aligns across 9 bases. Looked up from germline, CDR1 is SGHVS and CDR2 is FNYEAQ. J gave up 5 bases and V 5 bases, and 4 bases lay outside the gene matches. CDR3 size: 13 residues.

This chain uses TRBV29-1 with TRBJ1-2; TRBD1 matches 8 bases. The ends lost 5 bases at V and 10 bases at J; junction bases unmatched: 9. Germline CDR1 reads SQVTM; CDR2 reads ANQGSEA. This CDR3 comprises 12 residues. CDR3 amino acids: CSVLDREVVYTF. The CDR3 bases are TGCAGCGTTTTGGACAGGGAGGTGGTCTACACCTTC.

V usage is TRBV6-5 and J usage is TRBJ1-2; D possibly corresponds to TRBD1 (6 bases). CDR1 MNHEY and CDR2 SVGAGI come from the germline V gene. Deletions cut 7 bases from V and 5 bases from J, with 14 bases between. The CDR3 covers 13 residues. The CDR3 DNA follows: TGTGCCAGCAAGGGGGTTTTAGATTATGGCTACACCTTC. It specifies CASKGVLDYGYTF.

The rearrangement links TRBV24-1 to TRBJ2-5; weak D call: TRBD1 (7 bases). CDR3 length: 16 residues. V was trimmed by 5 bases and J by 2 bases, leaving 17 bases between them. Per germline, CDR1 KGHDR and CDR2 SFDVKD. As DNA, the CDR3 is TGTGCCACCAGTGGTGGAGGGGGCAGTCTACAAGAGACCCAGTACTTC. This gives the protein CATSGGGGSLQETQYF.

The CDR3 DNA reads TGTGCCAGCAGCGTTGGGCAGGCCGCTAGCACAGATACGCAGTATTTT. It translates to CASSVGQAASTDTQYF. The chain has TRBV9 and TRBJ2-3; no reliable D call. V was trimmed by 2 bases and J by 0 bases, leaving 13 bases between them. CDR1 SGDLS and CDR2 YYNGEE come from the germline V gene. The CDR3 is made up of 16 amino acids.

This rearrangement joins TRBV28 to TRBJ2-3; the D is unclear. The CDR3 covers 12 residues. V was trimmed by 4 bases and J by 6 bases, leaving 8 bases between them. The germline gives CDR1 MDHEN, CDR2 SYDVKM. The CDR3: CASSSPRDTQYF. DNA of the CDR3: TGTGCCAGCAGTTCCCCTAGGGATACGCAGTATTTT.

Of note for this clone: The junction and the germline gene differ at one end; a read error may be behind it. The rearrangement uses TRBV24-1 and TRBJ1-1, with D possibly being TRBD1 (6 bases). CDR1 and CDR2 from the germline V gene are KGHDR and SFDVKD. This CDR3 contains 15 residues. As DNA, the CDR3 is TGTGCCACGAGTGAGGGGGGGGCGCAGAACACTGAAGCTTTCTTT. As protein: CATSEGGAQNTEAFF.

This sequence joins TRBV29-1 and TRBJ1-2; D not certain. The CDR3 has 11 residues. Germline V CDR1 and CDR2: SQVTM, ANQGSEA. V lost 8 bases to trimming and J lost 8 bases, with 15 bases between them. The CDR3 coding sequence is TGCAGCCTGAGGGATGCGGGAGGCTACACCTTC. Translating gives CSLRDAGGYTF.

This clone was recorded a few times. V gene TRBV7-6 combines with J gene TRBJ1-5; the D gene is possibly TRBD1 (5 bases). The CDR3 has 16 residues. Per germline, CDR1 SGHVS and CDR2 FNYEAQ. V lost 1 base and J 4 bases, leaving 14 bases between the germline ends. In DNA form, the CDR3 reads TGTGCCAGCAGCTTAGGAGTTTGGCAGGGAAATCAGCCCCAGCATTTT. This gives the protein CASSLGVWQGNQPQHF.

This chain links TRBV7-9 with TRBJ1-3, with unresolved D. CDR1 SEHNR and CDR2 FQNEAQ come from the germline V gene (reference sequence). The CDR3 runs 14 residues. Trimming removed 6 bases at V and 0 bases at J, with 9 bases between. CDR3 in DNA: TGTGCCAGCAGTGTAGCACCCTCTGGAAACACCATATATTTT. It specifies CASSVAPSGNTIYF.

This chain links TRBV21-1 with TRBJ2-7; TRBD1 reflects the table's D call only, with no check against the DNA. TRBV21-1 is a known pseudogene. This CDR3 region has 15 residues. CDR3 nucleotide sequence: TGTGCCAGCAGAGGAGACAGGGGGGGGTCCTACGAGCAGTACTTC. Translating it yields CASRGDRGGSYEQYF.

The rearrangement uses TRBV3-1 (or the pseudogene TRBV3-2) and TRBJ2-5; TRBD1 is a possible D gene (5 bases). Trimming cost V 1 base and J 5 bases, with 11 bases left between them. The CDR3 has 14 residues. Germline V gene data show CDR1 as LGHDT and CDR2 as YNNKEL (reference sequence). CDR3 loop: CASSQAQGSETQYF. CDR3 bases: TGTGCCAGCAGCCAAGCCCAGGGAAGCGAGACCCAGTACTTC.

DNA of the CDR3: TGTGCCAGCAGGGAGGACAGGGGGAACACTGAAGCTTTCTTT. Translating gives CASREDRGNTEAFF. V usage is TRBV28 and J usage is TRBJ1-1, with 9 nucleotides matching TRBD1. V gave up 6 bases and J gave up 1 base; unmatched junction bases: 3. The CDR3 length is 14 residues. Germline CDR1 reads MDHEN; CDR2 reads SYDVKM.

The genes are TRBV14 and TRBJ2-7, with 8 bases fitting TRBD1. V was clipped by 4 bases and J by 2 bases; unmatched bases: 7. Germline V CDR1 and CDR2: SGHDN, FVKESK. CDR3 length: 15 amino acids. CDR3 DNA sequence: TGTGCCAGCAGCCCCCCCGGGACAGGACCCTACGAGCAGTACTTC. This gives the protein CASSPPGTGPYEQYF.

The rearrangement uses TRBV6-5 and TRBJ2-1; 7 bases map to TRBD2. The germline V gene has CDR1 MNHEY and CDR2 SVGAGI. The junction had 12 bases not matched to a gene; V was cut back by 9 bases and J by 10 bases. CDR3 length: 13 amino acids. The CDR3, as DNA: TGTGCCAGTTGGGGGGGGAAATCAGAGGAGCAGTTCTTC. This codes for CASWGGKSEEQFF.

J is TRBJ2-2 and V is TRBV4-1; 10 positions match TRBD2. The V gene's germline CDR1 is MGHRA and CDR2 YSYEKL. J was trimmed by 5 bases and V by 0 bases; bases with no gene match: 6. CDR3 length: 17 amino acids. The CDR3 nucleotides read TGCGCCAGCAGCCAAGATGAGGGTAGCGGGGGGACCGGGGAGCTGTTTTTT. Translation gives CASSQDEGSGGTGELFF.

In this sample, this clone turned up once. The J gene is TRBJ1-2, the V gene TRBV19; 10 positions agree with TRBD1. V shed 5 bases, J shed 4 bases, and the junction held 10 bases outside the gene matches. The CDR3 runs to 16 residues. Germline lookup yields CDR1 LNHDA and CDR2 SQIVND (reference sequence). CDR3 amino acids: CASSPGSTGGFYGYTF. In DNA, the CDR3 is TGTGCCAGTAGTCCCGGGTCGACAGGGGGCTTCTATGGCTACACCTTC.

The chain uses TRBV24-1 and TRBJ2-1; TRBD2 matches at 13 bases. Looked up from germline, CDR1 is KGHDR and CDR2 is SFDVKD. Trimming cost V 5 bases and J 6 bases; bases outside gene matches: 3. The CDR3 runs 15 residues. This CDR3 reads CATSGRLAGGNEQFF. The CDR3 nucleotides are TGTGCCACCAGTGGTAGACTAGCGGGAGGCAATGAGCAGTTCTTC.

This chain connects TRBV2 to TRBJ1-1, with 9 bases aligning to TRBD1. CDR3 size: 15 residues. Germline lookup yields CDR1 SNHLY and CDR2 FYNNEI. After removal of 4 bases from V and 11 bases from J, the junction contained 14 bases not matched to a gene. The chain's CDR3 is CASSGEGVGTGRAFF. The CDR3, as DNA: TGTGCCAGCAGTGGAGAGGGGGTTGGGACAGGGCGGGCTTTCTTT. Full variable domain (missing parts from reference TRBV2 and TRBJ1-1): EPEVTQTPSHQVTQMGQEVILRCVPISNHLYFYWYRQILGQKVEFLVSFYNNEISEKSEIFDDQFSVERPDGSNFTLKIRSTKLEDSAMYFCASSGEGVGTGRAFFGQGTRLTVV.

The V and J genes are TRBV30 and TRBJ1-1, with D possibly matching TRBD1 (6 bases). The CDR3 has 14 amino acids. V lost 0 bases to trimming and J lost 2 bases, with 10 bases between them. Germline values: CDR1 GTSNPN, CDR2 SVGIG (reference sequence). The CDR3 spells CAWSVAGANTEAFF. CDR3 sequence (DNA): TGTGCCTGGAGTGTAGCGGGGGCTAACACTGAAGCTTTCTTT.

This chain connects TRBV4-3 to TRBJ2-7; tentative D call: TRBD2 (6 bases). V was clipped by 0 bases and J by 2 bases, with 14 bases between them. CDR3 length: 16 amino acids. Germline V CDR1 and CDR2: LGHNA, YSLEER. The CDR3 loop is CASSQDGAGTTYEQYF. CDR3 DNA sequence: TGCGCCAGCAGCCAAGATGGGGCGGGAACGACCTACGAGCAGTACTTC.